These 31 T cell receptor beta chains share one sample of origin, sequenced in a study of cytomegalovirus exposure and HLA in healthy donors. It was with 60 Vbeta and 13 Jbeta primers that the PCR ran. TCRdb's table, derived via immunoSEQ multiplex PCR, lists solely in-frame clones and lacks some. Of 98,000 or so clones in the sample, 60% to 85% were seen once. The specimen was PBMCs. These receptors were collected from a man aged 60 to 75 in good health and CMV-seropositive.

This rearrangement joins TRBV4-2 to TRBJ1-2; 9 nucleotides match TRBD1. V gave up 4 bases and J gave up 2 bases; unmatched junction bases: 14. The CDR3 length is 18 residues. The germline gives CDR1 LGHNA, CDR2 YNFKEQ. CDR3 DNA sequence: TGTGCCAGCAGCCCGCTCTTAAGTCCCGGGACAGGGAACTATGGCTACACCTTC. Protein product: CASSPLLSPGTGNYGYTF.

The V gene is TRBV5-1, the J gene TRBJ2-3; 7 nucleotides line up with TRBD2. This CDR3 is built from 14 residues. Germline loops: CDR1 SGHRS, CDR2 YFSETQ. After removal of 4 bases from V and 4 bases from J, the junction contained 6 bases not matched to a gene. The CDR3 DNA is TGCGCCAGCAGCCCCTCAGCGGGGTCAGATACGCAGTATTTT. It encodes CASSPSAGSDTQYF.

The CDR3 here is CASSVRDALNTGELFF. The CDR3 nucleotides read TGTGCCAGCAGCGTCAGGGATGCCCTGAACACCGGGGAGCTGTTTTTT. The chain couples TRBV11-2 to TRBJ2-2; D is possibly TRBD1 (5 bases). Germline V gene lookup returns CDR1 SGHAT and CDR2 FQNNGV. The CDR3 spans 16 residues. The ends were cut back, 5 bases at V and 1 base at J, with 14 bases in the middle.

The chain employs TRBV25-1 and TRBJ2-7; 8 nucleotides agree with TRBD1. The germline V gene encodes CDR1 MGHDK and CDR2 SYGVNS. After removal of 4 bases from V and 6 bases from J, the junction contained 8 bases not matched to a gene. The CDR3 loop spans 14 amino acids. CDR3 DNA sequence: TGTGCCAGCAGTGTCGACAGGGGAACTACCGAGCAGTACTTC. Protein product: CASSVDRGTTEQYF.

In its sample, this clone was seen a few times. The same CDR3 arises from other DNA sequences in this sample as well. The chain recombines TRBV7-6 with TRBJ2-7; 11 nucleotides line up with TRBD1. CDR1 is SGHVS, CDR2 FNYEAQ, per germline. This CDR3 has 15 amino acids. V dropped 5 bases and J dropped 2; count of bases not matched to a gene: 5. Here the CDR3 reads CASSSPGQGAYEQYF. CDR3 nucleotides: TGTGCCAGCAGCAGCCCGGGACAGGGGGCCTACGAGCAGTACTTC.

This sequence joins TRBV5-8 and TRBJ2-3; TRBD1 matches at 8 bases. Trimming removed 0 bases from V and 5 bases from J; junction bases left unmatched: 2. Germline CDR1 SGHTS, CDR2 YDEGEE. CDR3 length equals 14 residues. This CDR3 is CASSLVTGGDTQYF. CDR3 DNA: TGTGCCAGCAGCTTGGTTACAGGGGGAGATACGCAGTATTTT. The variable domain in full, completed from reference TRBV5-8 and TRBJ2-3, reads EAGVTQSPTHLIKTRGQQATLRCSPISGHTSVYWYQQALGLGLQFLLWYDEGEERNRGNFPPRFSGRQFPNYSSELNVNALELEDSALYLCASSLVTGGDTQYFGPGTRLTVL.

The gene calls are TRBV5-1 and TRBJ2-3; the match to TRBD2 covers 15 bases. This CDR3 has 15 residues. J was trimmed by 7 bases and V by 6 bases; bases with no gene match: 6. CDR1 is SGHRS, CDR2 YFSETQ, per germline. The CDR3 loop is CASTGLAGGPNTQYF. CDR3 nucleotide sequence: TGCGCCAGCACCGGACTAGCGGGGGGGCCAAATACGCAGTATTTT.

The J gene is TRBJ2-1, the V gene TRBV14; D not certain. Germline loops: CDR1 SGHDN, CDR2 FVKESK. Trimming removed 0 bases from V and 8 bases from J, with 14 bases in between. The CDR3 totals 15 residues. CDR3 sequence reads: CASSQDQNGLDEQFF. The CDR3 nucleotides read TGTGCCAGCAGCCAAGATCAGAACGGGTTGGATGAGCAGTTCTTC.

The chain links TRBV7-3 to TRBJ2-5; D unresolved. V shed 2 bases and J shed 1 base, with 11 bases lying between them. This CDR3 comprises 15 residues. Germline CDR1 is SGHTA and CDR2 is FQGTGA. The CDR3 DNA reads TGTGCCAGCAGCTTATGGCACGGGTCCCAAGAGACCCAGTACTTC. This codes for CASSLWHGSQETQYF.

The chain uses TRBV5-1 and TRBJ2-7; the match to TRBD1 covers 10 bases. This CDR3 region has 15 residues. The germline V gene encodes CDR1 SGHRS and CDR2 YFSETQ. With 4 bases clipped from V and 5 bases from J, the junction kept 9 bases outside the gene matches. The CDR3 DNA follows: TGCGCCAGCAGCGAAGGGGACAGGGGCGCCCACGAGCAGTACTTC. This sequence encodes CASSEGDRGAHEQYF.

Only a few counts were recorded for this clone. The rearrangement links TRBV7-6 to TRBJ2-1; 8 nucleotides match TRBD2. The ends lost 5 bases at V and 3 bases at J; junction bases unmatched: 9. CDR1 and CDR2 from the germline V gene are SGHVS and FNYEAQ. The CDR3 runs 16 residues. The CDR3 DNA sequence: TGTGCCAGCAGCCCCGCCGGGACTAGGAGCTACAATGAGCAGTTCTTC. Its protein is CASSPAGTRSYNEQFF.

This chain uses TRBV5-1 with TRBJ2-3; D is unclear. Per the germline V gene, CDR1 is SGHRS and CDR2 is YFSETQ. V gave up 0 bases and J gave up 2 bases, with 13 bases separating them. The CDR3 is 16 residues long. CDR3 region: CASSLVPAGVTDTQYF. For the CDR3, the DNA is TGCGCCAGCAGCTTGGTGCCAGCTGGAGTCACAGATACGCAGTATTTT.

The genes are TRBV16 and TRBJ1-2, with TRBD1 as a possible D gene (6 bases). CDR3 size: 14 residues. Germline loops: CDR1 KGHSY, CDR2 FQNENV. V was pared by 2 bases and J by 8 bases, with 15 bases between. In DNA, the CDR3 is TGTGCCAGCAGCCAAGATCGGGGGGCGGCCGGCTACACCTTC. Its protein product is CASSQDRGAAGYTF.

This rearrangement joins TRBV10-3 to TRBJ2-2; 7 bases align to TRBD1. This CDR3 spans 12 amino acids. V lost 7 bases to trimming and J lost 6 bases; unmatched junction nucleotides: 2. Germline-derived CDR1 and CDR2 are ENHRY and SYGVKD. The DNA of the CDR3 is TGTGCCATCACAGGGGGTCCCGGGGAGCTGTTTTTT. This codes for CAITGGPGELFF.

V gene TRBV27 combines with J gene TRBJ2-7, with 7 bases matching TRBD1. CDR1 and CDR2 from the germline V gene are MNHEY and SMNVEV (reference sequence). This CDR3 has 14 residues. Trimming took 2 bases from V and 5 from J; bases not matched to a gene: 6. The CDR3 nucleotides are TGTGCCAGCAGTTTAAGGGGGCAGTCCAACGAGCAGTACTTC. Its protein product is CASSLRGQSNEQYF.

This chain connects TRBV30 to TRBJ2-7; 9 nucleotides line up with TRBD1. The germline CDR1 and CDR2 sequences are GTSNPN and SVGIG (reference sequence). The junction had 11 bases not matched to a gene; V was cut back by 2 bases and J by 12 bases. The CDR3 is made up of 13 amino acids. CDR3: CAWSPGTGSRRYF. CDR3 nucleotides: TGTGCCTGGAGTCCCGGGACAGGGAGTAGGCGGTACTTC.

The chain uses TRBV20-1 and TRBJ2-1; D not certain. Trimming took off 5 bases at V and 1 base at J, with 3 bases between the two ends. The CDR3 loop spans 11 amino acids. Germline V gene lookup returns CDR1 DFQATT and CDR2 SNEGSKA (reference sequence). The CDR3 bases are TGCAGTGCTCCATCCTACAATGAGCAGTTCTTC. Translating it yields CSAPSYNEQFF.

This chain connects TRBV2 to TRBJ2-7; TRBD1 matches 8 bases. Germline CDR1 and CDR2: SNHLY and FYNNEI. V lost 4 bases and J lost 7; bases outside the gene matches: 9. The CDR3 is made up of 14 amino acids. CDR3 sequence (DNA): TGTGCCAGCAGTGTTAATCAGGGGGCTAGGGAGCAGTACTTC. This codes for CASSVNQGAREQYF.

The rearrangement joins TRBV10-3 to TRBJ1-3; TRBD1 matches 7 bases. The CDR3 length is 16 residues. J lost 0 bases, V lost 6 bases, and 8 bases had no gene match. Germline CDR1 ENHRY, CDR2 SYGVKD. The CDR3 is CAISSGGATSGNTIYF. Here the CDR3 DNA reads TGTGCCATCAGCTCAGGGGGTGCTACCTCTGGAAACACCATATATTTT.

The count of this clone is one. The chain employs TRBV5-1 and TRBJ2-5, with a weak D call TRBD1 (5 bases). Germline-derived CDR1 and CDR2 are SGHRS and YFSETQ. The CDR3 sequence is 14 residues long. The V end was cut by 3 bases, the J end by 1 base, with 10 bases between. This CDR3 is CASSSVTAQETQYF. In nucleotides, the CDR3 is TGCGCCAGCAGCTCGGTGACAGCCCAAGAGACCCAGTACTTC.

This clone has only a few counts. J is TRBJ1-1 and V is TRBV19; D is undetermined. Trimming pared 5 bases from V and 3 bases from J, leaving 7 bases between. The germline CDR1 and CDR2 sequences are LNHDA and SQIVND (reference sequence). CDR3 length: 12 amino acids. In DNA, the CDR3 is TGTGCCAGTAGTTCGAGGTACACTGAAGCTTTCTTT. Translation gives CASSSRYTEAFF. The full variable domain, completed using reference TRBV19 and TRBJ1-1, is DGGITQSPKYLFRKEGQNVTLSCEQNLNHDAMYWYRQDPGQGLRLIYYSQIVNDFQKGDIAEGYSVSREKKESFPLTVTSAQKNPTAFYLCASSSRYTEAFFGQGTRLTVV.

This chain uses TRBV19 with TRBJ1-1; 7 nucleotides line up with TRBD1. Losses at the gene ends were 7 bases for V and 5 bases for J; bases not matched to a gene: 10. The CDR3 totals 14 residues. The germline V gene has CDR1 LNHDA and CDR2 SQIVND (reference sequence). The CDR3 DNA reads as TGTGCCAGTAAATGGACAGGCATGATGACTGAAGCTTTCTTT. Translating it yields CASKWTGMMTEAFF. Variable domain in full (rest from reference TRBV19 and TRBJ1-1): DGGITQSPKYLFRKEGQNVTLSCEQNLNHDAMYWYRQDPGQGLRLIYYSQIVNDFQKGDIAEGYSVSREKKESFPLTVTSAQKNPTAFYLCASKWTGMMTEAFFGQGTRLTVV.

This clone has just a few counts. The V and J genes are TRBV29-1 and TRBJ2-5; D not resolved. The CDR3 covers 13 residues. CDR1 and CDR2 (germline): SQVTM, ANQGSEA. V lost 0 bases and J lost 4, with 9 bases in between. CDR3 sequence: CSVEDPLLETQYF. In DNA, the CDR3 is TGCAGCGTTGAAGACCCCCTTCTAGAGACCCAGTACTTC.

A single count supports this clone. The rearrangement uses TRBV6-5 and TRBJ2-7; D might be TRBD1 (6 bases). Germline V lookup: CDR1 MNHEY, CDR2 SVGAGI. This CDR3 is 14 amino acids long. Trimming stripped 10 bases from V and 0 bases from J, with 16 bases between. The CDR3 region has the DNA TGTGCCACCCAAATAACAGGGTTCTCCTACGAGCAGTACTTC. Amino acids: CATQITGFSYEQYF.

The chain employs TRBV28 and TRBJ1-2, with a possible D match to TRBD1 (6 bases). V shed 8 bases and J shed 0 bases, with 10 bases lying between them. Germline values: CDR1 MDHEN, CDR2 SYDVKM. The CDR3 is 13 amino acids. CDR3 sequence reads: CASGQQTNYGYTF. CDR3 DNA sequence: TGTGCCAGCGGACAGCAAACTAACTATGGCTACACCTTC.

The rearrangement joins TRBV7-3 to TRBJ2-7; no reliable D call. CDR1 is SGHTA, CDR2 FQGTGA, per germline. This CDR3 region has 13 residues. With 1 base removed from V and 5 bases from J, the gap between germline ends came to 9 bases. This chain's CDR3 is CASSLMSHNEQYF. DNA of the CDR3: TGTGCCAGCAGCTTAATGTCCCACAACGAGCAGTACTTC.

A single count supports this clone. The chain recombines TRBV7-3 with TRBJ2-7, with 11 bases aligning to TRBD2. The CDR3 covers 16 residues. Germline CDR1 reads SGHTA; CDR2 reads FQGTGA. The V gene end was trimmed by 5 bases and the J gene end by 4 bases; junction bases not matched to a gene: 10. The DNA of the CDR3 is TGTGCCAGCAGCAGCTCTAGCGGGGGGAGAGCTTACGAGCAGTACTTC. It translates to CASSSSSGGRAYEQYF. The whole variable domain, filled in from reference TRBV7-3 and TRBJ2-7, reads GAGVSQTPSNKVTEKGKYVELRCDPISGHTALYWYRQSLGQGPEFLIYFQGTGAADDSGLPNDRFFAVRPEGSVSTLKIQRTERGDSAVYLCASSSSSGGRAYEQYFGPGTRLTVT.

The genes are TRBV6-5 and TRBJ2-1; D gene unclear. This CDR3 spans 11 amino acids. Trimming took 7 bases from V and 5 from J, leaving 6 bases between them. The germline V gene encodes CDR1 MNHEY and CDR2 SVGAGI. CDR3 sequence (DNA): TGTGCCAGCACGAGGAACAATGAGCAGTTCTTC. Residues: CASTRNNEQFF.

This chain joins TRBV4-1 and TRBJ2-3; 7 bases align to TRBD2. The CDR3 totals 16 residues. V was pared by 1 base and J by 4 bases, with 8 bases of the junction left unmatched. Looked up from germline, CDR1 is MGHRA and CDR2 is YSYEKL. As DNA, the CDR3 is TGCGCCAGCAGCCAAGTCGTTGGGGCGGGAGCAGATACGCAGTATTTT. Protein: CASSQVVGAGADTQYF.

The V gene is TRBV4-1, the J gene TRBJ1-4; possible D gene TRBD1, 5 bases. Germline V lookup: CDR1 MGHRA, CDR2 YSYEKL. The CDR3 contains 16 residues. With 6 bases removed from V and 7 bases from J, the gap between germline ends came to 21 bases. CDR3: CASRGSTATTAEKLFF. For the CDR3, the DNA is TGCGCCAGCAGGGGATCGACAGCCACTACGGCTGAAAAACTGTTTTTT.

The genes are TRBV5-6 and TRBJ1-6, with 7 nucleotides matching TRBD1. The CDR3 is 16 amino acids. From germline, CDR1 is SGHDT and CDR2 YYEEEE. V lost 4 bases to trimming and J lost 4 bases; unmatched junction nucleotides: 8. The chain's CDR3 is CASSRRQGSYNSPLHF. In DNA, the CDR3 is TGTGCCAGCAGCCGGCGACAGGGATCTTATAATTCACCCCTCCACTTT. The variable domain in full, with the rest retrieved from reference TRBV5-6 and TRBJ1-6, is DAGVTQSPTHLIKTRGQQVTLRCSPKSGHDTVSWYQQALGQGPQFIFQYYEEEERQRGNFPDRFSGHQFPNYSSELNVNALLLGDSALYLCASSRRQGSYNSPLHFGNGTRLTVT.